The T cell receptor beta chain under discussion was sequenced for a study of blood T cell repertoires in COVID-19. Some clones are missing from TCRdb's copy, which holds only in-frame ones; the method was immunoSEQ multiplex PCR. The repertoire includes about 360,000 clones, more than 65% of them detected once, and 1.1% sits in the top ten. Germline V CDR1 and CDR2: KGHDR, SFDVKD. Trimming pared 1 base from V and 5 bases from J, leaving 16 bases between. The CDR3 extends over 16 amino acids. Sample: peripheral blood. This receptor was taken from a human donor with acute or convalescent COVID-19. The donor label of this sample is uncertain. The chain recombines TRBV24-1 with TRBJ2-5; tentatively, D is TRBD1 (6 bases). The CDR3 protein is CATSDFAGVVGETQYF. The CDR3 nucleotides are TGTGCCACCAGTGATTTTGCAGGGGTAGTAGGGGAGACCCAGTACTTC.